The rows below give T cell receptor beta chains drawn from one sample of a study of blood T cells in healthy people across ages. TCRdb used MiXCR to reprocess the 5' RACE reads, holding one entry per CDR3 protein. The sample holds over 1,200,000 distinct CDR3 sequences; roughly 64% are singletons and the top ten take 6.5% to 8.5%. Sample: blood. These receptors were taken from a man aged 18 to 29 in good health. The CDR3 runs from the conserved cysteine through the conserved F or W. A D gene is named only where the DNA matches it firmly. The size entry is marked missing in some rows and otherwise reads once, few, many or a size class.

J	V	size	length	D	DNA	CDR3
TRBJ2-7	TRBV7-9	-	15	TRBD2	TGTGCCAGCAGCAACTCCGGGACTAGAGCCTACGAGCAGTACTTC	CASSNSGTRAYEQYF
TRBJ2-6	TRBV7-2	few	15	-	TGTGCCAGCAGCTTTAGTAACTCTGGGGCCAACGTCCTGACTTTC	CASSFSNSGANVLTF
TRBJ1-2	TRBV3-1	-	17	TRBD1	TGTGCCAGCAGCCCGATGGACAGGCCGACCGATTTCTATGGCTACACCTTC	CASSPMDRPTDFYGYTF
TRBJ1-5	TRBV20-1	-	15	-	TGCAGTGCTAGAGTGGGGGGACCGAACAATCAGCCCCAGCATTTT	CSARVGGPNNQPQHF
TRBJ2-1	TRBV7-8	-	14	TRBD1	TGTGCCAGCAGCTTCATGGACAGGGTCAATGAGCAGTTCTTC	CASSFMDRVNEQFF
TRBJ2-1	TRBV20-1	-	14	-	TGCAGTGCCAGGCCGGCTAGCGAATACAATGAGCAGTTCTTC	CSARPASEYNEQFF
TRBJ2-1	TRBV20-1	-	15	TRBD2	TGCAGTGCTAGGAGACTAGCGGAATCCTACAATGAGCAGTTCTTC	CSARRLAESYNEQFF
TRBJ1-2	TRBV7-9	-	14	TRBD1	TGTGCCAGCAGCCCGGGACAGGGGACCGATGGCTACACCTTC	CASSPGQGTDGYTF
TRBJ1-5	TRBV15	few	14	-	TGTGCCACCAGCAGAGATCCCATCATTCAGCCCCAGCATTTT	CATSRDPIIQPQHF
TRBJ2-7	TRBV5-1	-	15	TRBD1	TGCGCCAGCAGCTTTGACAGGGGGTCCGGTTACGAGCAGTACTTC	CASSFDRGSGYEQYF
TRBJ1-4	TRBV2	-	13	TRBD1	TGTGCCAGCGGGGACAGGGCGAAGGAAAAACTGTTTTTT	CASGDRAKEKLFF
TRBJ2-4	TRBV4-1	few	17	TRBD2	TGCGCCAGCAGCCAAGGATCTAGCGGGTTAGCCAAAAACATTCAGTACTTC	CASSQGSSGLAKNIQYF
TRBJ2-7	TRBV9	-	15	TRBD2	TGTGCCAGCAGCGTGGGGTCTAGCGGGTTCTACGAGCAGTACTTC	CASSVGSSGFYEQYF
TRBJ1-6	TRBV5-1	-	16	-	TGCGCCAGCAGCCGTGGACAGCCCCCGTTTAATTCACCCCTCCACTTT	CASSRGQPPFNSPLHF
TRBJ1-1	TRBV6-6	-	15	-	TGTGCCAGCAGCAGTGTACAGGAGGATGGGACTGAAGCTTTCTTT	CASSSVQEDGTEAFF